Listed below are T cell receptor beta chains from one sample, sequenced in a study of T cell responses to AZD1222 COVID-19 vaccine. TCRdb keeps only in-frame clones here, not all; method: immunoSEQ multiplex PCR. This repertoire shows 90,000 to 120,000 clones, 75% to 90% found once; its top ten account for 3.5% to 5%. Sample: peripheral blood, taken on day 0 of AZD1222 vaccination. The receptors shown here come from an adult in good health. The CDR3 runs from the conserved cysteine through the conserved F or W. The order of the fields is D gene, J gene, clone size, V gene, CDR3 DNA, CDR3 protein. D genes are given only for firm matches. Some rows have no size entry. The others give once, few or many, or a class for an expanded clone.

d_gene: -
j_gene: TRBJ1-3
abundance: once
v_gene: TRBV11-2
CDR3nt: TGTGCCAGCAGCTTATTTGCAGCTCAAAACACCATATATTTT
CDR3aa: CASSLFAAQNTIYF

d_gene: -
j_gene: TRBJ2-2
abundance: -
v_gene: TRBV3-1/TRBV3-2
CDR3nt: TGTGCCAGCAGCCTCAGGGGAGCGAACACCGGGGAGCTGTTTTTT
CDR3aa: CASSLRGANTGELFF

d_gene: -
j_gene: TRBJ2-1
abundance: -
v_gene: TRBV4-1
CDR3nt: TGCGCCAGCAGCTTCATAAGCCCCTACAATGAGCAGTTCTTC
CDR3aa: CASSFISPYNEQFF

d_gene: -
j_gene: TRBJ2-7
abundance: -
v_gene: TRBV7-3
CDR3nt: TGTGCCAGCAGCTTAAAGGGGGGAGGGTACGAGCAGTACTTC
CDR3aa: CASSLKGGGYEQYF

d_gene: -
j_gene: TRBJ1-2
abundance: few
v_gene: TRBV14
CDR3nt: TGTGCCAGCAGCCAAAGAAGGGGACGGGTCTATGGCTACACCTTC
CDR3aa: CASSQRRGRVYGYTF

d_gene: -
j_gene: TRBJ2-7
abundance: -
v_gene: TRBV6-4
CDR3nt: TGTGCCAGCAGTGAAAGTCCCCAAAGGTACTTC
CDR3aa: CASSESPQRYF

d_gene: -
j_gene: TRBJ2-2
abundance: -
v_gene: TRBV5-6
CDR3nt: TGTGCCAGCAGCCATAACACCGGGGAGCTGTTTTTT
CDR3aa: CASSHNTGELFF

d_gene: TRBD2
j_gene: TRBJ2-3
abundance: -
v_gene: TRBV4-3
CDR3nt: TGCGCCAGCAGCCAAGAGGGGGGGAGCACAGATACGCAGTATTTT
CDR3aa: CASSQEGGSTDTQYF

d_gene: TRBD1
j_gene: TRBJ1-2
abundance: -
v_gene: TRBV19
CDR3nt: TGTGCCAGCAGATTGGACAGGTCCGATGGCTACACCTTC
CDR3aa: CASRLDRSDGYTF

d_gene: TRBD1
j_gene: TRBJ1-2
abundance: -
v_gene: TRBV7-9
CDR3nt: TGTGCCAGCAGCTCGGGACAGCTCTATGGCTACACCTTC
CDR3aa: CASSSGQLYGYTF

d_gene: TRBD1
j_gene: TRBJ1-5
abundance: -
v_gene: TRBV7-9
CDR3nt: TGTGCCAGCAGCCTGGGACAGGGTATCCAGCCCCAGCATTTT
CDR3aa: CASSLGQGIQPQHF

d_gene: -
j_gene: TRBJ2-1
abundance: -
v_gene: TRBV19
CDR3nt: TGTGCCAGTAGTACAAAACTTCGCTTGAGCTCCTACAATGAGCAGTTCTTC
CDR3aa: CASSTKLRLSSYNEQFF

d_gene: TRBD2
j_gene: TRBJ2-7
abundance: -
v_gene: TRBV7-2
CDR3nt: TGTGCCAGCGGACTAGTGAGAGGAGAGCAGTACTTC
CDR3aa: CASGLVRGEQYF

d_gene: TRBD2
j_gene: TRBJ2-5
abundance: -
v_gene: TRBV2
CDR3nt: TGTGCCAGCAGTGACCCTAGCGGGGCAAAAGAGACCCAGTACTTC
CDR3aa: CASSDPSGAKETQYF

d_gene: -
j_gene: TRBJ1-5
abundance: -
v_gene: TRBV30
CDR3nt: TGTGCCTGGAGTGTAACCCTGGGGGACCATCAGCCCCAGCATTTT
CDR3aa: CAWSVTLGDHQPQHF

d_gene: -
j_gene: TRBJ2-7
abundance: -
v_gene: TRBV19
CDR3nt: TGTGCCAGTAGTATTTTTCAGGGGACCCCCGTGGAGCAGTACTTC
CDR3aa: CASSIFQGTPVEQYF

d_gene: -
j_gene: TRBJ2-3
abundance: -
v_gene: TRBV6-2/TRBV6-3
CDR3nt: TGTGCCAGCAGCTATTCGCAAGGACTTTACACAGATACGCAGTATTTT
CDR3aa: CASSYSQGLYTDTQYF

d_gene: -
j_gene: TRBJ1-1
abundance: few
v_gene: TRBV10-3
CDR3nt: TGTGCCATCAGGCAACAGTTGAACACTGAAGCTTTCTTT
CDR3aa: CAIRQQLNTEAFF

d_gene: -
j_gene: TRBJ1-1
abundance: -
v_gene: TRBV5-1
CDR3nt: TGCGCCAGCAGCTTGTGGGACCGTGAATCTGAAGCTTTCTTT
CDR3aa: CASSLWDRESEAFF

d_gene: -
j_gene: TRBJ2-7
abundance: -
v_gene: TRBV5-1
CDR3nt: TGCGCCAGCAGCTTGGGGACGGTTACCTACGAGCAGTACTTC
CDR3aa: CASSLGTVTYEQYF